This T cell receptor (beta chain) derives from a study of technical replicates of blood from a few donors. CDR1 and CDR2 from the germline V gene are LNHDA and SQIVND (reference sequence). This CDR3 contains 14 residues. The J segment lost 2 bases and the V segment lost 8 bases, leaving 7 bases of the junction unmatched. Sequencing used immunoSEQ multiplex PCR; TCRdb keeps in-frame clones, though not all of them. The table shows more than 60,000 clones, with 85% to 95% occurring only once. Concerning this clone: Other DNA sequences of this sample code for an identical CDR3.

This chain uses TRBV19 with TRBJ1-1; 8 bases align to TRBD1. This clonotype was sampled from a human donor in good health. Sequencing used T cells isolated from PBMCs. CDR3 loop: CASSGQGRNTEAFF. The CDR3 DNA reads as TGTGCCAGTTCTGGACAGGGCCGAAACACTGAAGCTTTCTTT. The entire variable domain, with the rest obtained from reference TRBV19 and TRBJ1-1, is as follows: DGGITQSPKYLFRKEGQNVTLSCEQNLNHDAMYWYRQDPGQGLRLIYYSQIVNDFQKGDIAEGYSVSREKKESFPLTVTSAQKNPTAFYLCASSGQGRNTEAFFGQGTRLTVV.